The 31 T cell receptor beta chains below come from one sample, sequenced in a study of beta chain features in type 1 diabetes. As every portion of the isolated RNA was reverse transcribed, the sequencing read expressed TCRB transcripts. Measured with immunoSEQ multiplex PCR; TCRdb has only the in-frame clones, and not every one. The table includes about 60,000 clones, approximately 62% detected once. Material for sequencing was Tregs from blood. These receptors were obtained from a woman younger than 35 in good health.

V gene TRBV5-1 combines with J gene TRBJ2-7; TRBD2 matches at 7 bases. With 0 bases clipped from V and 4 bases from J, the junction kept 1 base outside the gene matches. This CDR3 spans 13 amino acids. The germline CDR1 and CDR2 sequences are SGHRS and YFSETQ. The CDR3 region has the DNA TGCGCCAGCAGCTTGGGGGGGGGTTACGAGCAGTACTTC. Its protein is CASSLGGGYEQYF.

The chain carries TRBV2 and TRBJ1-1; a possible D gene is TRBD1 (6 bases). Germline V gives CDR1 SNHLY, CDR2 FYNNEI. This CDR3 has 13 residues. The V end lost 6 bases, the J end lost 0 bases, and 8 bases lay between the germline ends. CDR3 protein: CASSAGVNTEAFF. CDR3 nucleotides: TGTGCCAGCAGCGCAGGGGTGAACACTGAAGCTTTCTTT.

The rearrangement joins TRBV7-3 to TRBJ2-1, with D uncertain. V dropped 2 bases and J dropped 7 bases, with 9 bases sitting between them. This CDR3 is 13 amino acids long. CDR1 and CDR2 from the germline V gene are SGHTA and FQGTGA. CDR3 residues: CASSLSISNEQFF. In DNA, the CDR3 is TGTGCCAGCAGCTTATCGATTAGTAATGAGCAGTTCTTC.

In this sample, this clone turned up a few times. The CDR3, as DNA: TGTGCCATCTCGGGATACACCGGGGAGCTGTTTTTT. As protein: CAISGYTGELFF. This rearrangement joins TRBV6-5 to TRBJ2-2, with a tentative D call TRBD2 (5 bases). CDR3 length: 12 amino acids. The germline V gene encodes CDR1 MNHEY and CDR2 SVGAGI. V lost 10 bases and J 3 bases, leaving 9 bases between the germline ends.

This clone was picked up a small number of times. The chain couples TRBV30 to TRBJ2-7; possible D gene TRBD2, 7 bases. Germline V lookup: CDR1 GTSNPN, CDR2 SVGIG (reference sequence). The length of the CDR3 is 17 residues. With 4 bases removed from V and 5 bases from J, the gap between germline ends came to 27 bases. In DNA, the CDR3 is TGTGCCTGGACTCCCCGGGGGAGGGGGACACGGGTCCACGAGCAGTACTTC. The encoded protein is CAWTPRGRGTRVHEQYF.

The CDR3 DNA reads as TGCGCCAGCAGCTTATTCTGGCGGGGGGAGACCCAGTACTTC. This gives the protein CASSLFWRGETQYF. This chain joins TRBV5-1 and TRBJ2-5; 7 bases are shared with TRBD2. With 2 bases clipped from V and 5 bases from J, the junction kept 6 bases outside the gene matches. The CDR3 spans 14 residues. Germline CDR1 SGHRS, CDR2 YFSETQ.

This chain connects TRBV6-6 to TRBJ1-2; 7 bases align to TRBD1. V gave up 5 bases and J gave up 4 bases; unmatched junction bases: 4. The CDR3 has 13 amino acids. CDR1 is MNHNY and CDR2 is SVGAGI in the germline V gene (reference sequence). CDR3 region: CASSPTGLYGYTF. CDR3 DNA sequence: TGTGCCAGCAGTCCGACAGGGCTCTATGGCTACACCTTC.

V is TRBV12-5 and J is TRBJ2-2; 10 bases are shared with TRBD1. This CDR3 spans 15 amino acids. V gave up 3 bases and J gave up 4 bases; unmatched junction bases: 2. Germline V gene data show CDR1 as LGHNT and CDR2 as FRNRAP. Here the CDR3 reads CASGFRTGGTGELFF. The CDR3 DNA reads as TGTGCTAGTGGTTTCCGGACAGGGGGCACCGGGGAGCTGTTTTTT.

The V gene is TRBV19, the J gene TRBJ1-1, with TRBD1 matching over 8 bases. Per germline, CDR1 LNHDA and CDR2 SQIVND (reference sequence). The CDR3 has 17 residues. V shed 3 bases and J 2 bases; nucleotides not matched to a gene: 11. The DNA for the CDR3 is TGTGCCAGTAGTATTCCCTTTAGGACAGGGACAAACACTGAAGCTTTCTTT. As protein: CASSIPFRTGTNTEAFF.

J is TRBJ2-5 and V is TRBV2; a weak D match, TRBD2 (6 bases). The germline V gene has CDR1 SNHLY and CDR2 FYNNEI. There are 14 residues in the CDR3. The V end was cut by 6 bases, the J end by 4 bases, with 15 bases between. The CDR3 sequence is CASSGLRGRETQYF. CDR3 DNA: TGTGCCAGCAGCGGTCTTCGGGGGAGAGAGACCCAGTACTTC.

This clone came up a few times. A junction end diverges from the germline sequence, so it may reflect a read error. This chain links TRBV5-1 with TRBJ2-7; 11 bases map to TRBD1. Germline values: CDR1 SGHRS, CDR2 YFSETQ. This CDR3 comprises 13 residues. The CDR3 DNA follows: TGCGCCAGCAGCGCGGGACAGGGGGTGGAGGAGAGCTTC. Encoded protein: CASSAGQGVEESF.

The chain employs TRBV6-6 and TRBJ2-5; 7 bases match TRBD2. The end of the DNA is better explained by TRBJ2-7, so the J call may be wrong. The germline V gene has CDR1 MNHNY and CDR2 SVGAGI (reference sequence). The CDR3 has 15 amino acids. The CDR3 reads CASSYFASGSYEQYF. The CDR3 DNA follows: TGTGCCAGCAGTTACTTTGCTAGCGGCTCCTACGAGCAGTACTTC.

The V gene is TRBV11-1, the J gene TRBJ1-2; TRBD1 matches at 7 bases. V shed 5 bases and J 4 bases; nucleotides not matched to a gene: 4. Germline lookup yields CDR1 SGHAT and CDR2 FQDESV (reference sequence). The CDR3 contains 13 residues. The CDR3 loop reads CASSRQGSYGYTF. In DNA form, the CDR3 reads TGTGCCAGCAGCCGACAGGGCAGCTATGGCTACACCTTC.

This clone was counted a few times. The chain combines TRBV30 with TRBJ2-1, with 9 bases aligning to TRBD2. Germline V lookup: CDR1 GTSNPN, CDR2 SVGIG (reference sequence). V lost 1 base to trimming and J lost 3 bases; unmatched junction nucleotides: 13. This CDR3 contains 18 residues. As DNA, the CDR3 is TGTGCCTGGAGTGGTAATAGCGGGAGCCAAGCGAACTACAATGAGCAGTTCTTC. This codes for CAWSGNSGSQANYNEQFF.

The chain joins TRBV18 to TRBJ1-5; D is possibly TRBD1 (5 bases). The length of the CDR3 is 16 residues. V was pared by 4 bases and J by 2 bases, with 15 bases between. Germline lookup yields CDR1 KGHSH and CDR2 LQKENI. CDR3 bases: TGTGCCAGCTCACTAACGGGGGGGATGGGCAATCAGCCCCAGCATTTT. It specifies CASSLTGGMGNQPQHF.

This clone was found a few times. The chain recombines TRBV7-9 with TRBJ2-3; D possibly corresponds to TRBD2 (5 bases). CDR3 length: 13 amino acids. V dropped 8 bases and J dropped 4 bases, with 13 bases sitting between them. Germline lookup yields CDR1 SEHNR and CDR2 FQNEAQ (reference sequence). In DNA form, the CDR3 reads TGTGCCAGCTGGAGTGGAGGACCAGATACGCAGTATTTT. Its protein product is CASWSGGPDTQYF.

The chain has TRBV4-2 and TRBJ2-3; D is undetermined. Germline V gene sequence: CDR1 LGHNA, CDR2 YNFKEQ. V was pared by 2 bases and J by 6 bases, with 18 bases between. CDR3 length equals 16 residues. The DNA for the CDR3 is TGTGCCAGCAGCCAAACACTCCTACCCTCGGGTGATACGCAGTATTTT. This codes for CASSQTLLPSGDTQYF.

The chain combines TRBV30 with TRBJ1-6, with 8 bases matching TRBD1. V was pared by 4 bases and J by 1 base, with 6 bases of the junction left unmatched. Germline CDR1 is GTSNPN and CDR2 is SVGIG (reference sequence). The CDR3 totals 16 residues. The CDR3 sequence is CAWNSGQGSYNSPLHF. The CDR3 region has the DNA TGTGCCTGGAATTCCGGACAGGGATCCTATAATTCACCCCTCCACTTT.

This chain uses TRBV19 with TRBJ1-3, with TRBD1 as a possible D gene (5 bases). Germline assignment: CDR1 LNHDA and CDR2 SQIVND (reference sequence). V was pared by 8 bases and J by 0 bases, with 11 bases between. This CDR3 has 14 residues. The CDR3 is CASGRAISGNTIYF. Written as DNA, the CDR3 is TGTGCCAGTGGCAGGGCCATCTCTGGAAACACCATATATTTT.

This clone was observed a single time. The chain has TRBV27 and TRBJ2-7; D perhaps matches TRBD2 (7 bases). Germline CDR1 MNHEY, CDR2 SMNVEV (reference sequence). Trimming removed 2 bases from V and 2 bases from J, with 10 bases in between. This CDR3 is 14 amino acids long. For the CDR3, the DNA is TGTGCCAGCAGTTTACGGGGGGCAGCCTACGAGCAGTACTTC. Protein product: CASSLRGAAYEQYF.

The J gene is TRBJ2-1, the V gene TRBV5-1, with 7 bases that match TRBD2. This CDR3 contains 15 residues. Germline lookup yields CDR1 SGHRS and CDR2 YFSETQ. The V gene end was trimmed by 3 bases and the J gene end by 5 bases; junction bases not matched to a gene: 8. CDR3 nucleotide sequence: TGCGCCAGCAGCTCGGTTGGGGGGGGAAACAATGAGCAGTTCTTC. Protein product: CASSSVGGGNNEQFF.

The V and J genes are TRBV19 and TRBJ1-5, with 9 bases matching TRBD1. V dropped 1 base and J dropped 7; count of bases not matched to a gene: 11. The CDR3 is 17 amino acids. Germline values: CDR1 LNHDA, CDR2 SQIVND (reference sequence). DNA for the CDR3: TGTGCCAGTAGTATAGCCCAAGGGACAGGGAGGAGGCAGCCCCAGCATTTT. Translated, it gives CASSIAQGTGRRQPQHF.

V is TRBV7-9 and J is TRBJ1-1; D is perhaps TRBD1 (5 bases). There are 14 residues in the CDR3. Germline V gene sequence: CDR1 SEHNR, CDR2 FQNEAQ (reference sequence). Deletions cut 4 bases from V and 11 bases from J, with 20 bases between. The CDR3 is CASSSPGGVSRAFF. CDR3 coding DNA: TGTGCCAGCAGCTCCCCCGGGGGGGTTTCTAGGGCTTTCTTT.

V gene TRBV4-3 combines with J gene TRBJ2-7; no clear D. Germline-derived CDR1 and CDR2 are LGHNA and YSLEER. The length of the CDR3 is 15 residues. V dropped 4 bases and J dropped 6 bases, with 19 bases sitting between them. DNA of the CDR3: TGCGCCAGCAGCCCGCTTCCGACTGTCTACGGCGAGCAGTACTTC. It translates to CASSPLPTVYGEQYF.

The chain links TRBV6-5 to TRBJ1-1; 7 bases map to TRBD1. The CDR3 is made up of 15 amino acids. Germline CDR1 is MNHEY and CDR2 is SVGAGI. Germline trimming cut 5 bases from V and 0 bases from J; bases unmatched to any gene: 6. The CDR3 DNA follows: TGTGCCAGCAGTGTACCGGGACAGATGAACACTGAAGCTTTCTTT. Encoded protein: CASSVPGQMNTEAFF.

The chain links TRBV30 to TRBJ2-3; TRBD2 matches 9 bases. CDR1 and CDR2 from the germline V gene are GTSNPN and SVGIG (reference sequence). The junction had 11 bases not matched to a gene; V was cut back by 7 bases and J by 0 bases. This CDR3 comprises 16 residues. CDR3 coding DNA: TGTGCCTCCACAGCGGGAGGACCACTTAGCACAGATACGCAGTATTTT. Its protein product is CASTAGGPLSTDTQYF.

V gene TRBV5-4 combines with J gene TRBJ2-7; 9 bases match TRBD1. V was pared by 4 bases and J by 1 base, with 6 bases of the junction left unmatched. The CDR3 contains 15 residues. Germline CDR1 reads SGHNT; CDR2 reads YYREEE (reference sequence). In nucleotides, the CDR3 is TGTGCCAGCAGCACCCGGACAGGGGTATCCTACGAGCAGTACTTC. This codes for CASSTRTGVSYEQYF.

V and J are TRBV5-1 and TRBJ2-3; D is undetermined. The length of the CDR3 is 15 residues. The germline gives CDR1 SGHRS, CDR2 YFSETQ. V was trimmed by 0 bases and J by 2 bases, leaving 10 bases between them. The CDR3 nucleotides are TGCGCCAGCAGCTTGGTCAGGCAGTCCACAGATACGCAGTATTTT. This gives the protein CASSLVRQSTDTQYF.

This clone has a handful of counts. The chain employs TRBV5-1 and TRBJ2-1; D not certain. Germline CDR1 reads SGHRS; CDR2 reads YFSETQ. Trimming removed 6 bases at V and 5 bases at J, with 6 bases between. The CDR3 spans 11 residues. In nucleotides, the CDR3 is TGCGCCAGCAAAACAAACAATGAGCAGTTCTTC. Translating it yields CASKTNNEQFF.

This clone came up once. This chain joins TRBV5-1 and TRBJ2-1; TRBD1 matches at 9 bases. Germline-derived CDR1 and CDR2 are SGHRS and YFSETQ. Losses at the gene ends were 5 bases for V and 9 bases for J; bases not matched to a gene: 6. The CDR3 is 13 residues long. CDR3 sequence: CASSPQGAGEQFF. The CDR3 DNA sequence: TGCGCCAGCAGTCCACAGGGGGCTGGTGAGCAGTTCTTC.

V is TRBV7-2 and J is TRBJ1-2, with D possibly TRBD1 on 5 matching bases. Germline CDR1 is SGHTA and CDR2 is FQGNSA. V lost 6 bases, J lost 1 base, and 9 bases lay in between. The CDR3 spans 13 residues. CDR3 amino acids: CASSSDINYGYTF. For the CDR3, the DNA is TGTGCCAGCAGTTCGGACATTAACTATGGCTACACCTTC. Filled out from reference TRBV7-2 and TRBJ1-2, the complete variable domain reads GAGVSQSPSNKVTEKGKDVELRCDPISGHTALYWYRQSLGQGLEFLIYFQGNSAPDKSGLPSDRFSAERTGGSVSTLTIQRTQQEDSAVYLCASSSDINYGYTFGSGTRLTVV.